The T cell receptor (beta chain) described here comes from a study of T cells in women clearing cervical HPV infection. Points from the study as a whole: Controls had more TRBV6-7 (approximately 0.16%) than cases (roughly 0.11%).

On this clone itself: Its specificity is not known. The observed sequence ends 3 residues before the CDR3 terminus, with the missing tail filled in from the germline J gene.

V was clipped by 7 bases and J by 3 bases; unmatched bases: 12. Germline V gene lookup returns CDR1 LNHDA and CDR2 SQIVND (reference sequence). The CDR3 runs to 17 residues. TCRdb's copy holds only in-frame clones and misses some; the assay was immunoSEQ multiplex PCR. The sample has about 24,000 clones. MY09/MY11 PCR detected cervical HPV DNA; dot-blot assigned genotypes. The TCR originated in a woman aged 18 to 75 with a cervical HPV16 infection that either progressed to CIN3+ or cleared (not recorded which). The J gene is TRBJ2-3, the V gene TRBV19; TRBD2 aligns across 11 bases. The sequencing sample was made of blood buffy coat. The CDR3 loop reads CASTSAHTSGGTDTQYF. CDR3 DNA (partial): TGTGCCAGTACCTCGGCCCATACTAGCGGGGGAACAGATACG.